The clone carrying this T cell receptor beta chain is a singleton in its sample. This sample is part of a study of blood T cell repertoires in COVID-19. Background on the study: Spain, Italy and the United States supplied samples that represented acute and convalescent COVID-19.

Germline V CDR1 and CDR2: LGHDT, YNNKEL (reference sequence). The CDR3 spans 13 residues. V lost 5 bases and J lost 7, with 12 bases in between. Methods used by the authors: Researchers report that nucleated cell counts were estimated from reference gene primer amplification. Sequencing was performed with immunoSEQ multiplex PCR; in TCRdb, only in-frame clones are kept and a portion is missing. V, J and clone size were drawn from that table, and D and trimming were deduced from the DNA. The profile shows some 75,000 clones, 75% to 90% of them singletons. This receptor was identified in a man aged 45-65 years with COVID-19, enrolled during active disease. The gene calls are TRBV3-1 (or the pseudogene TRBV3-2) and TRBJ1-5, with a tentative D call TRBD1 (6 bases). The sequencing sample was made of peripheral blood. Here the CDR3 reads CASSGGQYQPQHF. The DNA of the CDR3 is TGTGCCAGCAGCGGGGGCCAATACCAGCCCCAGCATTTT.